The clone carrying this TCR beta chain has just a few counts. No antigen is known for it. This sample stems from a study of T-cell memory formation after mild COVID-19. Study results and limitations: Mainly CM and EM harbored the contracting CD4+ clones; mainly EMRA harbored the CD8+ ones.

TCRdb itself ran the 5' RACE reads through MiXCR, one entry per CDR3 protein. The data show a few hundred thousand distinct CDR3 sequences, 9.4% seen once. Deletions cut 2 bases from V and 3 bases from J, with 16 bases between. Germline CDR1 SGHTA, CDR2 FQGNSA. The CDR3 runs to 17 residues. Sequences were obtained from PBMCs or a T cell subset sorted from them (not recorded which). The source is a man between 18 and 35 years old who had mild COVID-19 (a few samples of this study predate the infection). Cell type and time point are not known. The chain combines TRBV7-2 with TRBJ2-2; the D gene could be TRBD1 or TRBD2 (5 bases each). The CDR3 DNA reads TGTGCCAGCAGCTTATCGTCCGGGACCAGATACACCGGGGAGCTGTTTTTT. This sequence encodes CASSLSSGTRYTGELFF.